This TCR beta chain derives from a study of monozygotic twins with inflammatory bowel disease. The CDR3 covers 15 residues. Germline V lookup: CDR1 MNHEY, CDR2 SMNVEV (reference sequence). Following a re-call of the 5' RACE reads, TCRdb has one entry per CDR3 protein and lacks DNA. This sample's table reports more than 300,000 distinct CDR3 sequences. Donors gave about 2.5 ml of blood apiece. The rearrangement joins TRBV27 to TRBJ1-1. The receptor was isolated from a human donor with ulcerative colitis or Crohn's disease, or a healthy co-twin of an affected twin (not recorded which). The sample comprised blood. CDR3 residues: CASSPSRRSNTEAFF.